Presented here are 4 T cell receptor beta chains from one specimen sequenced in a study of CXCR3-negative and CXCR3-positive naive CD8 T cells. Study-level findings and limits: More hydrophobic TRB CDR3s occurred in CXCR3-positive than in CXCR3-negative naive cells.

No antigen has been identified for these receptors. 5' RACE that incorporated UMI labels was used to prepare the TRB cDNA libraries. Following a re-call of the 5' RACE reads, TCRdb has one entry per CDR3 protein and lacks DNA. This table holds roughly 100,000 distinct CDR3 sequences. The sequencing sample was made of naive CXCR3+ CD8+ T cells from blood. Subset reported: CD45RO-CCR7+CD27+CD95- naive CD8+ T cells expressing CXCR3 (TNR3+). The source of these receptors is a human donor in good health. Some clones in this sample may be carry-over from other donors' samples.

The V gene is TRBV19, the J gene TRBJ2-1; TCRdb returns TRBD1, unconfirmable since there is no DNA. The CDR3 sequence is 14 residues long. Germline V gives CDR1 LNHDA, CDR2 SQIVND (reference sequence). This CDR3 reads CASWGGQGGDEQFF. The variable domain in full, completed from reference TRBV19 and TRBJ2-1, reads DGGITQSPKYLFRKEGQNVTLSCEQNLNHDAMYWYRQDPGQGLRLIYYSQIVNDFQKGDIAEGYSVSREKKESFPLTVTSAQKNPTAFYLCASWGGQGGDEQFFGPGTRLTVL.

CDR3 sequence reads: CASSDVLLGGVNTEAFF. The chain has TRBV2 and TRBJ1-1. CDR3 size: 17 residues. The germline V gene has CDR1 SNHLY and CDR2 FYNNEI.

The chain employs TRBV6-2 or TRBV6-3 and TRBJ2-7; the TCRdb call, TRBD2, lacks DNA for checking. In germline, CDR1 is MNHEY, CDR2 SVGEGT. There are 17 residues in the CDR3. CDR3 residues: CASSSRRVGSGGYEQYF.

The chain joins TRBV4-2 to TRBJ2-7; TCRdb outputs TRBD2, but without DNA this stays unchecked. The CDR3 runs to 15 residues. Germline V gives CDR1 LGHNA, CDR2 YNFKEQ. The chain's CDR3 is CASSQGLAVSYEQYF.